The 30 T cell receptor beta chains in this list originate from one sample, sequenced in a study. TCRdb ran MiXCR on the RT-PCR reads and lists one entry per CDR3 protein. The repertoire consists of hundreds of thousands of distinct CDR3 sequences, with around 14% occurring once and the leading ten covering roughly 3.9%. Sample: memory CD4+ T cells from blood. Source of these receptors: a female donor in good health, serving as a healthy control.

This clonotype was observed at least ten times. The chain links TRBV30 to TRBJ1-4; 10 positions match TRBD1. CDR3 size: 14 residues. V dropped 2 bases and J dropped 8; count of bases not matched to a gene: 5. Germline V gene lookup returns CDR1 GTSNPN and CDR2 SVGIG (reference sequence). The CDR3 protein is CAWSYGTGDEKLFF. CDR3 nucleotides: TGTGCCTGGAGTTACGGGACAGGGGACGAAAAACTGTTTTTT.

The table lists this clonotype with a few counts. The chain is built from TRBV11-2 and TRBJ1-2, with TRBD1 as a possible D gene (5 bases). V was trimmed by 0 bases and J by 6 bases, leaving 11 bases between them. Germline CDR1 reads SGHAT; CDR2 reads FQNNGV. The CDR3 length is 14 residues. The CDR3 loop reads CASSLDRGVDGYTF. The DNA of the CDR3 is TGTGCCAGCAGCTTAGATCGGGGGGTCGATGGCTACACCTTC.

A few counts support this clonotype. J is TRBJ1-1 and V is TRBV20-1, with a possible D match to TRBD1 (6 bases). Deletions cut 2 bases from V and 1 base from J, with 8 bases between. Germline CDR1 is DFQATT and CDR2 is SNEGSKA (reference sequence). The CDR3 is 13 residues long. CDR3 DNA: TGCAGTGCTAGACCAGGGGCGAACACTGAAGCTTTCTTT. As protein: CSARPGANTEAFF.

The table lists this clonotype with many counts. The chain employs TRBV4-2 and TRBJ2-3; tentatively, D is TRBD2 (5 bases). Trimming pared 0 bases from V and 10 bases from J, leaving 23 bases between. Germline lookup yields CDR1 LGHNA and CDR2 YNFKEQ. The CDR3 is made up of 17 amino acids. The CDR3 nucleotides are TGTGCCAGCAGCCAAGATGTCCGGGGTAGTAGTGTGAATCCGCAGTATTTT. It specifies CASSQDVRGSSVNPQYF.

The J gene is TRBJ1-1, the V gene TRBV20-1, with D unclear. The CDR3 consists of 12 residues. The V end lost 7 bases, the J end lost 6 bases, and 15 bases lay between the germline ends. The germline gives CDR1 DFQATT, CDR2 SNEGSKA (reference sequence). Written as DNA, the CDR3 is TGCAGTGTCCCGACCATCCCCCCTGAAGCTTTCTTT. It encodes CSVPTIPPEAFF.

This clonotype showed up just a few times. V and J are TRBV5-1 and TRBJ2-5; 14 nucleotides match TRBD2. V lost 4 bases, J lost 2 bases, and 10 bases stayed unmatched. Germline V gene lookup returns CDR1 SGHRS and CDR2 YFSETQ. This CDR3 has 18 amino acids. CDR3 bases: TGCGCCAGCAGCCGTGGGACTAGCGGGAGTCGACAACAAGAGACCCAGTACTTC. Translation: CASSRGTSGSRQQETQYF.

The chain combines TRBV7-2 with TRBJ1-4; no clear D. The germline CDR1 and CDR2 sequences are SGHTA and FQGNSA. CDR3 length: 14 residues. Trimming removed 5 bases from V and 4 bases from J, with 11 bases in between. CDR3 sequence reads: CASSVDGINEKLFF. CDR3 DNA sequence: TGTGCCAGCAGCGTGGACGGGATTAATGAAAAACTGTTTTTT.

The gene calls are TRBV27 and TRBJ2-7; no firm D call. The CDR3 contains 15 residues. Per germline, CDR1 MNHEY and CDR2 SMNVEV (reference sequence). The ends were cut back, 5 bases at V and 0 bases at J, with 14 bases in the middle. CDR3 sequence: CASSPRPHISYEQYF. The CDR3 DNA reads TGTGCCAGCAGTCCCCGTCCGCACATCTCCTACGAGCAGTACTTC.

This clonotype showed up many times. V is TRBV6-5 and J is TRBJ2-5, with unresolved D. The length of the CDR3 is 13 residues. The V gene lost 5 bases and the J gene lost 1 base, with 8 bases spanning the gap. The germline V gene encodes CDR1 MNHEY and CDR2 SVGAGI. The CDR3 nucleotides read TGTGCCAGCAGTGTCGGCTTCCAAGAGACCCAGTACTTC. Protein product: CASSVGFQETQYF.

The sample holds many counts of this clonotype. The chain carries TRBV5-6 and TRBJ2-3, with D possibly TRBD1 on 5 matching bases. Per the germline V gene, CDR1 is SGHDT and CDR2 is YYEEEE. V lost 0 bases to trimming and J lost 5 bases, with 16 bases between them. There are 16 residues in the CDR3. CDR3 bases: TGTGCCAGCAGCTTGGCTGGTTGGCAGGGAAAAGATACGCAGTATTTT. This codes for CASSLAGWQGKDTQYF. The full variable domain, rest sourced from reference TRBV5-6 and TRBJ2-3, is DAGVTQSPTHLIKTRGQQVTLRCSPKSGHDTVSWYQQALGQGPQFIFQYYEEEERQRGNFPDRFSGHQFPNYSSELNVNALLLGDSALYLCASSLAGWQGKDTQYFGPGTRLTVL.

The table lists this clonotype with a few counts. This rearrangement joins TRBV7-6 to TRBJ1-2, with 7 bases matching TRBD1. CDR3 length equals 13 residues. V was pared by 6 bases and J by 6 bases, with 7 bases of the junction left unmatched. Germline-derived CDR1 and CDR2 are SGHVS and FNYEAQ. CDR3 nucleotide sequence: TGTGCCAGCAGTTCGACAGGGCGGAATGGCTACACCTTC. Its protein is CASSSTGRNGYTF.

This clonotype was detected a few times. The rearrangement links TRBV6-1 to TRBJ2-7, with D tentatively TRBD2 (6 bases). V was shortened by 10 bases and J by 4 bases, with 14 bases between the two germline ends. Germline CDR1 MNHNS, CDR2 SASEGT. The CDR3 contains 12 residues. Here the CDR3 reads CATPGLYYEQYF. CDR3 DNA sequence: TGTGCCACCCCGGGACTTTATTACGAGCAGTACTTC.

The chain joins TRBV18 to TRBJ2-5; D is ambiguous. The CDR3 is 13 residues long. Germline V gene data show CDR1 as KGHSH and CDR2 as LQKENI. Trimming left V 6 bases short and J 5 bases short, with 13 bases between. Written as DNA, the CDR3 is TGTGCCAGCTCGATTGTGGGCCCGGAGACCCAGTACTTC. As protein: CASSIVGPETQYF.

This clonotype turned up a few times. The chain carries TRBV12-3 or TRBV12-4 and TRBJ1-5, with TRBD1 as a possible D gene (5 bases). This CDR3 is 14 amino acids long. Trimming pared 3 bases from V and 4 bases from J, leaving 10 bases between. The CDR3 bases are TGTGCCAGCAGTTTTGGGGGTTGGAATCAGCCCCAGCATTTT. Its translation is CASSFGGWNQPQHF.

This chain links TRBV5-1 with TRBJ2-3; D is perhaps TRBD2 (6 bases). V lost 2 bases and J 0 bases, leaving 13 bases between the germline ends. This CDR3 is built from 16 residues. The germline V gene has CDR1 SGHRS and CDR2 YFSETQ. CDR3 in DNA: TGCGCCAGCAGCTTCGGTAGCGGAGGGAGCACAGATACGCAGTATTTT. It yields the protein CASSFGSGGSTDTQYF.

This rearrangement joins TRBV20-1 to TRBJ2-5, with 9 bases fitting TRBD2. The ends lost 0 bases at V and 4 bases at J; junction bases unmatched: 9. CDR1 and CDR2 (germline): DFQATT, SNEGSKA (reference sequence). This CDR3 spans 16 amino acids. The CDR3 nucleotides read TGCAGTGCTAGAGACATAGCGGGAGTGGTTCCAGAGACCCAGTACTTC. Amino acids: CSARDIAGVVPETQYF.

V usage is TRBV4-2 and J usage is TRBJ2-7; possibly TRBD2 for D (6 bases). Germline lookup yields CDR1 LGHNA and CDR2 YNFKEQ. V was cut by 4 bases and J by 0 bases, with 13 bases left in between. The CDR3 runs 15 residues. The CDR3 sequence is CASSPGGGSSYEQYF. DNA for the CDR3: TGTGCCAGCAGCCCAGGTGGGGGGTCCTCCTACGAGCAGTACTTC.

About this clonotype itself: An end of the junction differs from the germline gene, which may be a read error. The gene calls are TRBV12-3 or TRBV12-4 and TRBJ2-4, with TRBD2 matching 7 bases. This CDR3 spans 17 amino acids. The DNA of the CDR3 is TGTGCCAGCAGTTCGGACGGCCGGGGGGTAGCCAAAAACATTCAGTGCTGG. This codes for CASSSDGRGVAKNIQCW.

This sequence joins TRBV24-1 and TRBJ1-1; a possible D gene is TRBD1 (6 bases). This CDR3 is built from 16 residues. Per germline, CDR1 KGHDR and CDR2 SFDVKD. Deletions cut 5 bases from V and 0 bases from J, with 15 bases between. This CDR3 reads CATSGGPGAMNTEAFF. CDR3 sequence (DNA): TGTGCCACCAGTGGGGGTCCAGGGGCCATGAACACTGAAGCTTTCTTT.

The chain employs TRBV15 and TRBJ1-1; D unresolved. The V end lost 0 bases, the J end lost 10 bases, and 15 bases lay between the germline ends. Germline CDR1 and CDR2: LNHNV and YYDKDF (reference sequence). This CDR3 has 14 residues. The CDR3 is CATSRDPGAGGAFF. DNA of the CDR3: TGTGCCACCAGCAGAGACCCTGGTGCGGGCGGAGCTTTCTTT.

J is TRBJ1-1 and V is TRBV29-1, with TRBD1 as a possible D gene (5 bases). The germline gives CDR1 SQVTM, CDR2 ANQGSEA. The CDR3 has 13 residues. The V end was cut by 7 bases, the J end by 6 bases, with 18 bases between. The CDR3 DNA reads as TGCAGCGCCGGGGGGGGGATTGAGGCTGAAGCTTTCTTT. This translates into CSAGGGIEAEAFF.

This clonotype has a count of ten or more. J is TRBJ2-1 and V is TRBV20-1; D call uncertain. The ends were cut back, 8 bases at V and 5 bases at J, with 19 bases in the middle. The V gene's germline CDR1 is DFQATT and CDR2 SNEGSKA (reference sequence). The CDR3 covers 14 residues. CDR3 coding DNA: TGCAGTCAAACTCAGTATTATAGAGACAATGAGCAGTTCTTC. Protein product: CSQTQYYRDNEQFF.

The chain carries TRBV18 and TRBJ2-3; no reliable D call. Germline V CDR1 and CDR2: KGHSH, LQKENI. The CDR3 spans 12 residues. The V gene lost 4 bases and the J gene lost 5 bases, with 7 bases spanning the gap. The CDR3 bases are TGTGCCAGCTCACGTATGGAAGATACGCAGTATTTT. Encoded protein: CASSRMEDTQYF.

This clonotype was observed a few times. The CDR3 DNA reads as TGTGCCAGCTCACCACCTGTAAGCTACGAGCAGTACTTC. Encoded protein: CASSPPVSYEQYF. The rearrangement links TRBV18 to TRBJ2-7, with D unclear. The CDR3 runs 13 residues. Trimming removed 0 bases from V and 3 bases from J, with 6 bases in between. Germline V gives CDR1 KGHSH, CDR2 LQKENI.

This clonotype was counted many times. The chain joins TRBV7-6 to TRBJ2-7; 8 bases line up with TRBD2. The CDR3 is 14 amino acids. The germline V gene has CDR1 SGHVS and CDR2 FNYEAQ. V shed 5 bases, J shed 6 bases, and the junction held 9 bases outside the gene matches. CDR3 amino acids: CASSPSSGTSEQYF. The CDR3 nucleotides are TGTGCCAGCAGCCCAAGTAGCGGGACATCCGAGCAGTACTTC.

The chain combines TRBV11-2 with TRBJ2-3; D is possibly TRBD1 (5 bases). Per germline, CDR1 SGHAT and CDR2 FQNNGV. V shed 6 bases and J shed 5 bases, with 18 bases lying between them. The CDR3 has 15 residues. The chain's CDR3 is CASSEPGLGLDTQYF. For the CDR3, the DNA is TGTGCCAGCAGTGAACCAGGGCTCGGTCTAGATACGCAGTATTTT.

This clonotype has a count of ten or more. The chain joins TRBV6-5 to TRBJ2-5, with 7 bases fitting TRBD2. V was clipped by 2 bases and J by 2 bases; unmatched bases: 5. Germline V gene lookup returns CDR1 MNHEY and CDR2 SVGAGI. CDR3 size: 15 residues. The chain's CDR3 is CASSYPGAGQETQYF. The CDR3 coding sequence is TGTGCCAGCAGTTACCCAGGAGCGGGACAAGAGACCCAGTACTTC.

The genes are TRBV7-2 and TRBJ2-5; perhaps TRBD2 as D (6 bases). Trimming stripped 5 bases from V and 3 bases from J, with 19 bases between. CDR1 and CDR2 from the germline V gene are SGHTA and FQGNSA. The CDR3 is 16 amino acids. CDR3 in amino acids: CASSPSGLGGKETQYF. CDR3 DNA sequence: TGTGCCAGCAGCCCCTCAGGACTCGGGGGAAAAGAGACCCAGTACTTC.

As for this clonotype: A much bigger clone sits one base away, suggesting this may be a read error. The V call is TRBV12-3 or TRBV12-4, the J call TRBJ2-5, with a weak D call TRBD1 (6 bases). This CDR3 is built from 13 residues. CDR3 sequence reads: CSSSWGPQETQYF. The DNA for the CDR3 is TGTTCCAGCAGTTGGGGGCCCCAAGAGACCCAGTACTTC.

The genes are TRBV5-8 and TRBJ2-3; D is unclear. The germline V gene has CDR1 SGHTS and CDR2 YDEGEE. V was shortened by 5 bases and J by 0 bases, with 7 bases between the two germline ends. This CDR3 has 13 residues. The CDR3, as DNA: TGTGCCAGCAGGATAGCAAGCACAGATACGCAGTATTTT. Protein: CASRIASTDTQYF.